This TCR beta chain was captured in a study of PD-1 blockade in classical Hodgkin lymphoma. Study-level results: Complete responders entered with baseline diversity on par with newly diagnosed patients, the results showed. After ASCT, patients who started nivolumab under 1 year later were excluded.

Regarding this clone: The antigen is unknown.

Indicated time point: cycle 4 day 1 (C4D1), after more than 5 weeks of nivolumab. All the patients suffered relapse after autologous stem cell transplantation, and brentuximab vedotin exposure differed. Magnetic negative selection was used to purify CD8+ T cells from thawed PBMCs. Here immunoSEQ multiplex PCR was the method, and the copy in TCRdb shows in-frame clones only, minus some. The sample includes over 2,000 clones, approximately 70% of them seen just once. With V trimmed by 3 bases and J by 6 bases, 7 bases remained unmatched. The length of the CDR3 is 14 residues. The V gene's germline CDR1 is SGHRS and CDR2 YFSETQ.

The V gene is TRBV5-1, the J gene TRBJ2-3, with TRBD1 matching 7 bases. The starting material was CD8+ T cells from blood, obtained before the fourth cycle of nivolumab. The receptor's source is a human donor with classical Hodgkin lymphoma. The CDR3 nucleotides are TGCGCCAGCAGCTGGGCAGGGGGTATCGATACGCAGTATTTT. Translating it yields CASSWAGGIDTQYF.